This is a list of T cell receptor beta chains from one sample in a study of spatial heterogeneity in lung cancer. A single record per CDR3 protein comes from TCRdb applying MiXCR to the 5' RACE reads. The repertoire holds about 47,000 distinct CDR3 sequences, with less than 9.5% as singletons. Sample: PBMCs, taken at follow-up. Receptor source: a female donor with early-stage non-small cell lung cancer. The CDR3 runs from the conserved cysteine through the conserved F or W. D genes are given only for firm matches. A row's size may be missing; if present it is once, few, many or a size class.

v_call	j_call	d_call	clone_size	cdr3_nt	cdr3_aa
TRBV5-1	TRBJ1-5	-	many	TGCGCCAGCAGCTTGGGAGGGAACAAAGGCAATCAGCCCCAGCATTTT	CASSLGGNKGNQPQHF
TRBV27	TRBJ2-6	-	many	TGTGCCAGCAGGGTAACAGGGCATGGGGCCAACGTCCTGACTTTC	CASRVTGHGANVLTF
TRBV20-1	TRBJ2-7	-	-	TGCAGTGCTAGAGACCCAGCCCTAGCTGAGCAGTACTTC	CSARDPALAEQYF
TRBV20-1	TRBJ2-5	-	many	TGCAGTGCCCCCGGGTCTGGGGAGACCCAGTACTTC	CSAPGSGETQYF
TRBV6-6	TRBJ1-1	TRBD1	many	TGTGCCAGCAGTCCCCAACAGGGGAGGACTGAAGCTTTCTTT	CASSPQQGRTEAFF
TRBV2	TRBJ1-1	-	many	TGTGCCAGCAATGGGGCGAACACTGAAGCTTTCTTT	CASNGANTEAFF
TRBV19	TRBJ2-4	TRBD2	many	TGTGCCAGTAGTAGCGGGGGGACGCTAGCCAAAAACATTCAGTACTTC	CASSSGGTLAKNIQYF
TRBV28	TRBJ1-5	TRBD1	many	TGTGCCAGCAGTTCTTCCGGGACAGGGTATCAGCCCCAGCATTTT	CASSSSGTGYQPQHF
TRBV15	TRBJ2-5	-	many	TGTGCCACCAGCAGAGATGGGCGGGAGACCCAGTACTTC	CATSRDGRETQYF
TRBV5-1	TRBJ2-7	TRBD2	few	TGCGCCAGCAGCGTAGCGGGGGACCTCTACGAGCAGTACTTC	CASSVAGDLYEQYF
TRBV29-1	TRBJ1-1	TRBD1	many	TGCAGCGCCAGGGGGAGGCAGCTGGGCACTGAAGCTTTCTTT	CSARGRQLGTEAFF
TRBV28	TRBJ2-1	TRBD1	many	TGTGCCAGCACCACAGGGGCATACAATGAGCAGTTCTTC	CASTTGAYNEQFF
TRBV18	TRBJ2-6	-	many	TGTGCCAGCTCAGAGTCTGGGGCCAACGTCCTGACTTTC	CASSESGANVLTF
TRBV5-1	TRBJ1-5	TRBD1	many	TGCGCCAGCAGCTTGGCAGGGGGTGATCAGCCCCAGCATTTT	CASSLAGGDQPQHF
TRBV5-1	TRBJ2-5	TRBD1	many	TGCGCCAGCAGCGATCAGGGGGCGTCAGAGACCCAGTACTTC	CASSDQGASETQYF
TRBV12-3/TRBV12-4	TRBJ1-5	-	many	TGTGCCAGCAGAGCGGCCGGACTAGTGCCCCAGCATTTT	CASRAAGLVPQHF
TRBV5-1	TRBJ2-5	-	many	TGCGCCAGCAGCTTACAGGCCGAAGGGACCCAGTACTTC	CASSLQAEGTQYF
TRBV12-3/TRBV12-4	TRBJ1-2	-	-	TGTGCCAGCAGTTTAAGCGGGGGATTTGGCTATGGCTACACCTTC	CASSLSGGFGYGYTF
TRBV6-5	TRBJ1-2	-	few	TGTGCCAGCAGTTCTCAACTCGGCGCAGGGACCTATGGCTACACCTTC	CASSSQLGAGTYGYTF
TRBV2	TRBJ2-7	TRBD2	many	TGTGCCAGCAGGTTCGGGACTAGCAACTCCTACGAGCAGTACTTC	CASRFGTSNSYEQYF
TRBV7-2	TRBJ2-1	TRBD2	few	TGTGCCAGCAGCCCGCTGACGGGGGGAACCTACAATGAGCAGTTCTTC	CASSPLTGGTYNEQFF
TRBV15	TRBJ1-1	TRBD1	few	TGTGCCACCAGCAGAGTTGACAGGGACACTGAAGCTTTCTTT	CATSRVDRDTEAFF
TRBV18	TRBJ2-3	TRBD1	many	TGTGCCAGCTCACCAGGGACAGGGGGCACAGATACGCAGTATTTT	CASSPGTGGTDTQYF
TRBV20-1	TRBJ2-3	TRBD2	many	TGCAGTGCTAGTGATGCGTCAAGCGGGGGTAGTGATACGCAGTATTTT	CSASDASSGGSDTQYF
TRBV27	TRBJ2-4	TRBD2	few	TGTGCCAGCAGTTCCGGGCGGCTAGCGGGAAACATTCAGTACTTC	CASSSGRLAGNIQYF
TRBV24-1	TRBJ2-3	-	-	TGTGCCACCAGTGATAGTACTACCAGCACAGATACGCAGTATTTT	CATSDSTTSTDTQYF
TRBV11-2	TRBJ1-3	-	many	TGTGCCAGCAGCTTAGTGGCAGGATTCTCTGGAAACACCATATATTTT	CASSLVAGFSGNTIYF
TRBV24-1	TRBJ1-1	-	few	TGTGTCACGGCGGCGAACGGGGCTCGGACTGAAGCTTTCTTT	CVTAANGARTEAFF
TRBV2	TRBJ2-7	-	many	TGTGCCAGTGTAGAAGGGACCTCCTACGAGCAGTACTTC	CASVEGTSYEQYF
TRBV21-1	TRBJ1-5	-	many	TGTGCCAGCAGCCCCCTACAACATCGAAGCAATCAGCCCCAGCATTTT	CASSPLQHRSNQPQHF
TRBV29-1	TRBJ1-5	TRBD1	many	TGCAGCGTTACGACAGGGGGCAGGGATCAGCCCCAGCATTTT	CSVTTGGRDQPQHF
TRBV6-2/TRBV6-3	TRBJ1-5	-	-	TGTGCCAGCAGCGACAGTCGATACTCCAATCAGCCCCAGCATTTT	CASSDSRYSNQPQHF
TRBV6-2/TRBV6-3	TRBJ1-5	-	few	TGTGCCAGCAAGGGTTGGAGCAATCAGCCCCAGCATTTT	CASKGWSNQPQHF
TRBV6-5	TRBJ1-2	-	-	TGTGCCAGCAGAACCGGCGGACCTTCATTTAACTATGGCTACACCTTC	CASRTGGPSFNYGYTF
TRBV18	TRBJ2-1	TRBD2	-	TGTGCCAGCTCACCAGGGGTAGCGGGGGAGCAGTTCTTC	CASSPGVAGEQFF
TRBV27	TRBJ2-7	-	-	TGTGCCAGCAGTTCCCGGGAGTCCTACGAGCAGTACTTC	CASSSRESYEQYF
TRBV20-1	TRBJ2-5	-	few	TGCAGTGCTTTCCGAGGGGGGATCCAAGAGACCCAGTACTTC	CSAFRGGIQETQYF
TRBV20-1	TRBJ2-7	TRBD2	-	TGCAGTGCTAGACCCCCTAGCGGGGGGACGGTGGGCTACGAGCAGTACTTC	CSARPPSGGTVGYEQYF
TRBV5-4	TRBJ1-1	TRBD1	many	TGTGCCAGCAGCGGCAGGACAGGCGGCGCCATGAACACTGAAGCTTTCTTT	CASSGRTGGAMNTEAFF
TRBV18	TRBJ2-7	TRBD2	few	TGTGCCAGCTCACCAGTGGTCTTAACGGGACTAGCATCCTACGAGCAGTACTTC	CASSPVVLTGLASYEQYF
TRBV4-1	TRBJ2-3	-	many	TGCGCCAGCAGCCAAGATGCACAGGGCTCCACAGATACGCAGTATTTT	CASSQDAQGSTDTQYF
TRBV18	TRBJ2-5	-	many	TGTGCCAGCTCACCGATTACAAGGGAAGAGACCCAGTACTTC	CASSPITREETQYF